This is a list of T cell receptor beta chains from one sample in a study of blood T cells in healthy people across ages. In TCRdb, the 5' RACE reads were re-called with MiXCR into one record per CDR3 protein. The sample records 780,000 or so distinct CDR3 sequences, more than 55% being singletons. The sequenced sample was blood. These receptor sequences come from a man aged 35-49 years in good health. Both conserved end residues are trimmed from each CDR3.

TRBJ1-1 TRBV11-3 ASSPRQVWNTEAF
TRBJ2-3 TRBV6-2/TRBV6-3 ASIPPGGTDTQY
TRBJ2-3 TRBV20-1 SARKGDTQY
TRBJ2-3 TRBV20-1 SARQGTDTQY
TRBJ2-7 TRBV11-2 ASSLTRLSYEQY
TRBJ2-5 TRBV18 ASSPKRGGQETQY
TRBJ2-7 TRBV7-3 ASSLTRGPPYEQY
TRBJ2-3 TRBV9 ASSVVGRDFDTQY
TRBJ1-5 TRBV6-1 ASSDIYSPQH
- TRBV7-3 ASSLMGGSQGEQY
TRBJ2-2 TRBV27 ASSLRLETIQGLNTGELF
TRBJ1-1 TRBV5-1 ASSFDPTAMITEAF
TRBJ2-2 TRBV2 ASRPLTNTGELF
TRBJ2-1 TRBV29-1 SVGLAGGNEQF
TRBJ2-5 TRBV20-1 SVAGDQETQY
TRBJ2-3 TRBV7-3 ASSMQGSTTSY
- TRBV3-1 ASSQREDYEQY
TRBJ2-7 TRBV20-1 SARDQEGEGINEQY
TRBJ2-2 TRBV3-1 ASSQVQGVPNTGELF
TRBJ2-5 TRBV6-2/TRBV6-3 ASSRDQTGEETQY
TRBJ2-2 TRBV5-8 ASSPGTSGRAFNTGELF
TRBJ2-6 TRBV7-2 ASSLALYRGRSGANVLT
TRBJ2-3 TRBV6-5 ASSYPETSVSTDTQY
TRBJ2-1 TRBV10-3 AISMGTSGGDEQF
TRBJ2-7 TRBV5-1 ASSLADSFEPASYEQY
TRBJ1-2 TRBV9 ASSSPGTTAIPYGYT
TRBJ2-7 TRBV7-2 ASSQGTYDPLYEQY
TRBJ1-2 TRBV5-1 ASSLSQGGDYGYT
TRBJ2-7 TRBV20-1 SAELADRSYEQY
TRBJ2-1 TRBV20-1 SATGLGGYNEQF
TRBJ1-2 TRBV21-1 ASSKVGQGDGYT
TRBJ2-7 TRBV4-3 ASSQDHGYEQY
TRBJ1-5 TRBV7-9 ASSGTLKGLNQPQH
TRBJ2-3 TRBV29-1 SGPQWDTQY
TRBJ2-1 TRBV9 ASSDFGPGTSGRGDEQF
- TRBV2 ASSDIGLADDVSYNEQY
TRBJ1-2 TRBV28 ATRTSAMEGYT
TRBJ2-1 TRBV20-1 SASRRTKYNEQF
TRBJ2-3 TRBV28 ASRGALPRTDTQY
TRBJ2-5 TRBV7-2 ASSRDSQRNEQY
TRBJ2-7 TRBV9 ASSGAVGLNYEQY
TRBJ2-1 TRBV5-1 ASSLITSGVRNEQF
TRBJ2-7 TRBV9 ASSPQGQGYEQY
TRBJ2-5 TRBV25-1 ASSEYQGQGETQY
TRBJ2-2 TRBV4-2 ASSQVDLMHTGELF
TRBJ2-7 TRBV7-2 ASSPAPGTYEQY
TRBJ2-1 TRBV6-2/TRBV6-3 ASTGTSPYNEQF
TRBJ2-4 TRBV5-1 ASSLAGTGGDIQY
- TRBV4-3 ASSQGGGLAYNEQY
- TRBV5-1 ASSVQTGGSYEQY
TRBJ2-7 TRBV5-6 ASSLGGPSSYEQY
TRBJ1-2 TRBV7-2 ASSLGGGPRGYT
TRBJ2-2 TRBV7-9 ASSPLGVANTGELF